Ten or more counts support the clone carrying this T cell receptor (beta chain). It was with a sample-barcoded 5' primer and a J-beta primer mix that a second PCR of about 6 to 12 cycles was run. TCRdb re-called the 5' RACE reads with MiXCR, one entry per CDR3 protein. This sample has about 1 million distinct CDR3 sequences, with 45% found just once. The data were obtained in a study of blood T cells in healthy people across ages. The V and J ends lost 0 bases and 6 bases respectively, with 16 bases between them. Germline V gene data show CDR1 as SGHRS and CDR2 as YFSETQ. The CDR3 spans 15 residues. The TCR originated in a woman aged 55-75 years in good health. Sequencing used blood. The V gene is TRBV5-1, the J gene TRBJ2-7; D might be TRBD1 (6 bases). The CDR3 region is CASSLGSTGVGEQYF. CDR3 DNA: TGCGCCAGCAGCTTGGGATCGACAGGTGTGGGCGAGCAGTACTTC.